The 6 T cell receptor beta chains below all came from one sample that was sequenced in a study of shared clonotypes between healthy human individuals. Data came from immunoSEQ multiplex PCR; TCRdb stores just in-frame clones and leaves some out. The sample shows 2,500,000 or so clones, 85% to 95% of them seen only once. The material sequenced was naive CD4+ T cells from PBMCs. Subset noted: CD45RA+ positively selected. The receptors come from a man between 18 and 29 years old in good health. Some clones in this sample may be carry-over from other donors' samples.

Concerning this clone: Other DNA sequences in this sample translate to the same CDR3. The chain couples TRBV19 to TRBJ2-2; a weak D match, TRBD2 (5 bases). Germline lookup yields CDR1 LNHDA and CDR2 SQIVND (reference sequence). This CDR3 spans 15 amino acids. Trimming took off 3 bases at V and 0 bases at J, with 8 bases between the two ends. CDR3 bases: TGTGCCAGTAGTATTCGAGCGGCGAACACCGGGGAGCTGTTTTTT. Translation: CASSIRAANTGELFF.

The chain joins TRBV5-4 to TRBJ2-7, with TRBD2 matching 9 bases. V lost 3 bases to trimming and J lost 4 bases; unmatched junction nucleotides: 5. CDR1 and CDR2 (germline): SGHNT, YYREEE (reference sequence). The CDR3 loop spans 14 amino acids. Written as DNA, the CDR3 is TGTGCCAGCAGCTCTGGGACTAGCTATTACGAGCAGTACTTC. Translation gives CASSSGTSYYEQYF.

This clone was observed a few times. This chain uses TRBV1 with TRBJ1-1; the listed D gene, TRBD1, was not tested against the DNA. TRBV1 is termed a pseudogene. CDR3 length: 14 amino acids. The CDR3 loop is CTSSFRQDYTEAFF. The CDR3 bases are TGCACCAGCAGCTTTAGACAGGATTACACTGAAGCTTTCTTT.

The gene calls are TRBV7-2 and TRBJ2-1, with 10 bases aligning to TRBD2. After removal of 0 bases from V and 12 bases from J, the junction contained 5 bases not matched to a gene. The CDR3 covers 14 residues. Germline lookup yields CDR1 SGHTA and CDR2 FQGNSA. The CDR3 nucleotides read TGTGCCAGCAGCTTAGCCGGGACTAGCGTCCCGCAGTTCTTC. Encoded protein: CASSLAGTSVPQFF.

This clone has just a few counts. CDR3 DNA: TGTGCCTGGAGTGTATGGGGGGAGTGGACAGGGGAGGAAAGGAACACTGAAGCTTTCTTT. Residues: CAWSVWGEWTGEERNTEAFF. The chain employs TRBV30 and TRBJ1-1; 9 bases agree with TRBD1. The CDR3 length is 20 residues. Trimming at V came to 0 bases and at J to 1 base, leaving 18 bases not matched to a gene. In germline, CDR1 is GTSNPN, CDR2 SVGIG (reference sequence).

The J gene is TRBJ2-2, the V gene TRBV7-2, with TRBD2 matching over 10 bases. Germline loops: CDR1 SGHTA, CDR2 FQGNSA. Germline trimming cut 5 bases from V and 1 base from J; bases unmatched to any gene: 4. This CDR3 spans 16 amino acids. The CDR3 DNA follows: TGTGCCAGCAGCCCCCCTAGCGGGAGGAACACCGGGGAGCTGTTTTTT. Its translation: CASSPPSGRNTGELFF.